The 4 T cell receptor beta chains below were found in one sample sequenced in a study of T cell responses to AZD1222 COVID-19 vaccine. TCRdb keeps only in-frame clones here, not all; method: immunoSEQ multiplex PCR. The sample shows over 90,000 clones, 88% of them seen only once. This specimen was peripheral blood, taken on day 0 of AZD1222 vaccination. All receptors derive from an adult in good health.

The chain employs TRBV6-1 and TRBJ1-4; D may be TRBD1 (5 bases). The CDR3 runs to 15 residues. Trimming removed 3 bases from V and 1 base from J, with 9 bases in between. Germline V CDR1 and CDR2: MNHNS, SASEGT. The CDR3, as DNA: TGTGCCAGCAGTGAGCAGGGCTTAACTAATGAAAAACTGTTTTTT. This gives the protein CASSEQGLTNEKLFF.

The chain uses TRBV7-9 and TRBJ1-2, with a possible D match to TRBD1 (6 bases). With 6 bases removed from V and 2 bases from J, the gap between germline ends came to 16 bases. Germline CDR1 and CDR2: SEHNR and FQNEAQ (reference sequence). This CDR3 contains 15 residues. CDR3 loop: CASSQGGGANYGYTF. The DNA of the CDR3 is TGTGCCAGCAGTCAAGGCGGGGGCGCAAACTATGGCTACACCTTC.

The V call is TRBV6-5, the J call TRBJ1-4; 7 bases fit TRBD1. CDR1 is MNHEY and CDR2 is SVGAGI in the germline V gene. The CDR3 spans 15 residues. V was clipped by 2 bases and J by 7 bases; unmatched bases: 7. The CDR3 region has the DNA TGTGCCAGCAGTTACCGATTTGACAGGGTTGAAAAACTGTTTTTT. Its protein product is CASSYRFDRVEKLFF.

This chain's CDR3 is CASSDGQNNQPQHF. CDR3 nucleotides: TGTGCCAGCAGCGACGGACAGAACAATCAGCCCCAGCATTTT. The chain employs TRBV6-5 and TRBJ1-5; D may be TRBD1 (6 bases). V was cut by 6 bases and J by 3 bases, with 12 bases left in between. The CDR3 spans 14 residues. Germline assignment: CDR1 MNHEY and CDR2 SVGAGI.